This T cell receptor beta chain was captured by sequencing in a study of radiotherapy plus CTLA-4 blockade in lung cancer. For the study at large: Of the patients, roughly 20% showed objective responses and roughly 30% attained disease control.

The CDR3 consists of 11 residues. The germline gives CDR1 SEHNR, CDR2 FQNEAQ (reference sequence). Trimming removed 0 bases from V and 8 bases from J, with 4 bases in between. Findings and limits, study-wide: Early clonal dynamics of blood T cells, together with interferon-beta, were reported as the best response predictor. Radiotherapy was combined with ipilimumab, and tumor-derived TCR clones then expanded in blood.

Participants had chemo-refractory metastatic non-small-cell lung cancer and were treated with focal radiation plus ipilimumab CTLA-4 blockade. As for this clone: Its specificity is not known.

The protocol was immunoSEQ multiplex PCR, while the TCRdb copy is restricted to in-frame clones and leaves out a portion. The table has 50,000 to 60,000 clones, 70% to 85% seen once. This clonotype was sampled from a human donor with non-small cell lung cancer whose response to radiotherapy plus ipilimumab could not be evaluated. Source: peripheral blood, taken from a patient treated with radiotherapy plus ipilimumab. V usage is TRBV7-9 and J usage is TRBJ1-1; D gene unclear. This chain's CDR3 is CASSLAREAFF. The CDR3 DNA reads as TGTGCCAGCAGCTTAGCGCGCGAAGCTTTCTTT.